The present T cell receptor (beta chain) was sequenced within a study of shared clonotypes between healthy human individuals. For the study at large: Each donor's CD8 memory used one plate, CD8 naive two, each CD4 subset three.

Study findings and constraints: Against clonotypes common to all four donors, non-shared ones had lower generation probabilities. Shared across a few donors were 5% to 6% of the naive CD4 clonotypes.

Many counts were recorded for this clone. The antigen remains unidentified. Profiling relied on immunoSEQ multiplex PCR, and the TCRdb table lists in-frame clones only, not all of them. The sample includes 800,000 to 1,200,000 clones, about four fifths of them seen just once. The CDR3 runs to 13 residues. Germline V gene data show CDR1 as KGHSH and CDR2 as LQKENI. Trimming removed 4 bases from V and 11 bases from J; junction bases left unmatched: 8. This chain joins TRBV18 and TRBJ1-1, with 9 positions matching TRBD1. The receptor's source is a man between 18 and 29 years old in good health. Some clones in this sample may be carry-over from other donors' samples. What was sequenced was memory CD4+ T cells from PBMCs. As to subset: CD45RA-negative fraction. The CDR3 is CASSQQTGGLAFF. In nucleotides, the CDR3 is TGTGCCAGCTCACAGCAGACAGGGGGTCTGGCTTTCTTT.